The clone carrying this TCR beta chain was counted many times. The antigen remains unidentified. The data derive from a study of T cells after yellow fever vaccination. The study, taken as a whole, reports: Post-booster repertoires contained most primary-vaccination clones again (around 97% CD4, roughly 91% CD8). A secondary response was less intense yet reached its peak sooner, at day 5 versus 15. Abundant clonotypes (contaminants from the bulk population) could be present in FACS-sorted repertoires.

Per germline, CDR1 SGHVS and CDR2 FQNEAQ. With 3 bases removed from V and 6 bases from J, the gap between germline ends came to 29 bases. The CDR3 is 19 amino acids. TCR cDNA, made by 5'RACE template switching, carried an added universal primer site and UMIs. TCRdb itself ran the 5' RACE reads through MiXCR, one entry per CDR3 protein. The table records more than 95,000 distinct CDR3 sequences, roughly 9% of them present only once. The sequenced sample was CD8+ T cells sorted from PBMCs, obtained on the day of the yellow fever booster vaccination. The clonotype was recovered from a man younger than 30 who received the YFV17D yellow fever vaccine. The gene calls are TRBV7-8 and TRBJ1-2, with D possibly being TRBD1 (6 bases). CDR3 in DNA: TGTGCCAGCAGCTTTCCGTCGGACAGCGGAGAGGCTACGACTAATGGCTACACCTTC. Amino acid sequence: CASSFPSDSGEATTNGYTF.